These 9 T cell receptor beta chains were all obtained from the same sample, sequenced in a study of blood T cell repertoires in COVID-19. TCRdb's table, derived via immunoSEQ multiplex PCR, lists solely in-frame clones and lacks some. This table has approximately 170,000 clones, about 86% appearing once. Sequenced input: peripheral blood. The receptors were sampled from a man aged 18 to 29 with active or convalescent COVID-19.

At least ten counts were recorded for this clone. The chain links TRBV7-3 to TRBJ2-7; 10 bases agree with TRBD1. The CDR3 is 13 amino acids. J was trimmed by 6 bases and V by 5 bases; bases with no gene match: 4. CDR1 and CDR2 (germline): SGHTA, FQGTGA. The CDR3 sequence is CASSPTGGGEQYF. The CDR3 DNA reads as TGTGCCAGCAGCCCGACAGGGGGCGGCGAGCAGTACTTC.

The rearrangement joins TRBV21-1 to TRBJ1-1; no DNA check was done on the table's D call, TRBD1. TRBV21-1 represents a pseudogene. CDR3 length: 19 residues. CDR3 nucleotides: TGTGCCAGCAGCAAAGCTTTGAGGGACAGGGGCGCGGCGGACACTGAAGCTTTCTTT. Translation gives CASSKALRDRGAADTEAFF.

The V gene is TRBV6-6, the J gene TRBJ1-5; TRBD1 might be the D (6 bases). CDR3 length: 15 amino acids. CDR1 MNHNY and CDR2 SVGAGI come from the germline V gene (reference sequence). Trimming cost V 6 bases and J 0 bases, with 12 bases left between them. CDR3 sequence: CASRRTVHSNQPQHF. The CDR3 nucleotides are TGTGCCAGCAGGAGGACAGTCCATAGCAATCAGCCCCAGCATTTT.

The V call is TRBV5-1, the J call TRBJ1-1; D call uncertain. V dropped 2 bases and J dropped 1 base, with 9 bases sitting between them. The CDR3 has 14 residues. Germline V gene sequence: CDR1 SGHRS, CDR2 YFSETQ. The CDR3 loop is CASSFMAENTEAFF. In nucleotides, the CDR3 is TGCGCCAGCAGCTTTATGGCGGAGAACACTGAAGCTTTCTTT.

The chain has TRBV29-1 and TRBJ1-2; 7 bases are a match to TRBD1. CDR3 size: 11 residues. V dropped 7 bases and J dropped 8; count of bases not matched to a gene: 7. Per germline, CDR1 SQVTM and CDR2 ANQGSEA. The CDR3 nucleotides read TGCAGCGGGATCAGGGGGGACGGCTACACCTTC. Residues: CSGIRGDGYTF.

This clone was seen once. The V gene is TRBV19, the J gene TRBJ1-5; 7 nucleotides match TRBD1. Per the germline V gene, CDR1 is LNHDA and CDR2 is SQIVND (reference sequence). V lost 5 bases to trimming and J lost 4 bases; unmatched junction nucleotides: 5. This CDR3 contains 14 residues. This CDR3 reads CASSRDSSNQPQHF. CDR3 sequence (DNA): TGTGCCAGTAGTCGGGACAGTTCGAATCAGCCCCAGCATTTT.

This chain uses TRBV5-1 with TRBJ1-2; TRBD1 might be the D (5 bases). CDR3 length: 12 amino acids. Trimming removed 1 base at V and 7 bases at J, with 8 bases between. Germline assignment: CDR1 SGHRS and CDR2 YFSETQ. CDR3 in DNA: TGCGCCAGCAGCTTGACAGGTAGTGGCTACACCTTC. Encoded protein: CASSLTGSGYTF.

The chain uses TRBV3-1 (or the pseudogene TRBV3-2) and TRBJ1-1; weak D call: TRBD1 (5 bases). The CDR3 consists of 14 residues. V gave up 3 bases and J gave up 4 bases, with 12 bases separating them. Per germline, CDR1 LGHDT and CDR2 YNNKEL (reference sequence). CDR3 nucleotides: TGTGCCAGCAGCCACTCGCAGCAGGGCACTGAAGCTTTCTTT. Amino acid sequence: CASSHSQQGTEAFF.

V usage is TRBV12-1 and J usage is TRBJ2-1; the D call in the table, TRBD1, was not verified against the DNA. TRBV12-1 is annotated as a pseudogene. The CDR3 has 16 amino acids. The CDR3 reads CASRLDRGPSYNEQFF. Here the CDR3 DNA reads TGTGCCAGCAGGTTAGACAGGGGGCCGTCCTACAATGAGCAGTTCTTC.